The present T cell receptor (beta chain) was sequenced within a study of blood T cell repertoires in COVID-19. Study-level information: COVID-19 samples collected from the United States, Italy and Spain covered acute and convalescent phases.

Authors' data handling: Amplified reference gene primers provided the basis for estimating nucleated cell counts. The method was immunoSEQ multiplex PCR; TCRdb's version includes in-frame clones alone and lacks a portion of them. D and trimming come from the DNA, and the V and J calls and clone size come from that table. Of 350,000 or so clones detected, roughly nine tenths appear once; the ten largest clones hold 3% to 4%. It was during active infection that Seattle patients were enrolled and then longitudinally followed. The junction had 0 bases not matched to a gene; V was cut back by 2 bases and J by 8 bases. Germline assignment: CDR1 SGHAT and CDR2 FQNNGV. The CDR3 runs 12 residues.

The material sequenced was peripheral blood. The chain links TRBV11-2 to TRBJ1-2; TRBD1 matches at 9 bases. The sequence was collected from a woman aged 60-75 years with COVID-19, enrolled during active disease. Here the CDR3 reads CASSLTGGGYTF. CDR3 DNA sequence: TGTGCCAGCAGCTTAACAGGGGGCGGCTACACCTTC.